The 4 T cell receptor beta chains below all came from one sample that was sequenced in a study of T-cell reconstitution after alpha-beta-depleted transplantation in children. Unique molecular identifiers were built into the TCRbeta library. TCRdb fed the PCR reads into MiXCR, producing one record per CDR3 protein. Of 150,000 to 200,000 distinct CDR3 sequences listed, 6.3% are singletons. The sample here was PBMCs, taken before TCRalphabeta/CD19-depleted stem cell transplant. The source of these receptors is a girl in the first two years of life with combined immunodeficiency, due to receive a stem cell transplant.

This clonotype was recorded a few times. The V and J genes are TRBV7-2 and TRBJ2-7; 11 bases are a match to TRBD2. The V and J ends lost 5 bases and 6 bases, in that order; junction bases with no gene match: 9. Germline assignment: CDR1 SGHTA and CDR2 FQGNSA. This CDR3 has 15 amino acids. The CDR3 DNA sequence: TGTGCCAGCAGCCTCGGACTAGCGGGTCCGAGCGAGCAGTACTTC. Translation: CASSLGLAGPSEQYF.

V gene TRBV3-1 combines with J gene TRBJ2-5; 8 bases align to TRBD2. The ends lost 11 bases at V and 4 bases at J; junction bases unmatched: 21. The CDR3 extends over 17 amino acids. CDR1 and CDR2 from the germline V gene are LGHDT and YNNKEL (reference sequence). CDR3 residues: CACTQDTGLAAGETQYF. The CDR3, as DNA: TGTGCCTGCACCCAAGACACCGGACTAGCCGCGGGAGAGACCCAGTACTTC.

The V and J genes are TRBV10-3 and TRBJ1-5; a weak D match, TRBD1 (6 bases). The CDR3 length is 17 residues. The V gene's germline CDR1 is ENHRY and CDR2 SYGVKD. Trimming cost V 3 bases and J 1 base, with 16 bases left between them. The CDR3 bases are TGTGCCATCAGTGACCATCCTCCCGACAGGAGCAATCAGCCCCAGCATTTT. This encodes CAISDHPPDRSNQPQHF.

This clonotype was seen many times. The chain uses TRBV11-2 and TRBJ2-1, with TRBD1 matching 7 bases. This CDR3 region has 17 residues. Germline CDR1 reads SGHAT; CDR2 reads FQNNGV. V gave up 2 bases and J gave up 9 bases; unmatched junction bases: 16. The CDR3 sequence: CASSLNRGPTGPGEQFF. In DNA, the CDR3 is TGTGCCAGCAGCTTAAATAGGGGGCCGACAGGGCCGGGTGAGCAGTTCTTC.